This T cell receptor (beta chain) originates from a study of T cell repertoires in cytomegalovirus infection. Study information: The public TCR beta signatures pointed to both CMV infection and matching HLA type. General study findings and limits: HLA-C-restricted CMV-specific TCR beta clonotypes prevailed in the ex vivo response. Using cumulative public TCR beta family frequency, the authors identified those who carried CMV together with the relevant HLA.

With regard to this clonotype: Its antigen is undetermined.

TCRdb redid the calling of the reads with MiXCR, one entry per CDR3 protein. The sample carries around 330,000 distinct CDR3 sequences, about a sixth recorded once. Germline CDR1 reads MGHDK; CDR2 reads SYGVNS. The CDR3 is made up of 14 amino acids. Trimming left V 3 bases short and J 1 base short, with 10 bases between. Sequencing used PBMCs. The chain combines TRBV25-1 with TRBJ2-7; perhaps TRBD2 as D (5 bases). The TCR originated in a human donor in good health (CMV status not recorded). Some clones in this sample may be carry-over from other donors' samples. CDR3 in DNA: TGTGCCAGCAGTGAGCGGGCAAATTCCTACGAGCAGTACTTC. Residues: CASSERANSYEQYF.